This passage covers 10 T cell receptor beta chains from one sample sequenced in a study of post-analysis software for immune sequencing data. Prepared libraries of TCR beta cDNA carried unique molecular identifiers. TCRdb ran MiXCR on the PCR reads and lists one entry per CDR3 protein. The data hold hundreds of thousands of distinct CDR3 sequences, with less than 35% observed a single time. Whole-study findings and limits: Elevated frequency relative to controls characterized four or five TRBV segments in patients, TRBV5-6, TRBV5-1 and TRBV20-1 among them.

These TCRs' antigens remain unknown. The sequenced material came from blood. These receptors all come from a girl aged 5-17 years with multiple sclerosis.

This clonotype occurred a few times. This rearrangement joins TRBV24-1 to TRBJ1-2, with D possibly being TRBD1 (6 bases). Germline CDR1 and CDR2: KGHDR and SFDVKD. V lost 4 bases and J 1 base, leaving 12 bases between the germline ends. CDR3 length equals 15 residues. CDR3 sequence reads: CATSDANRVNYGYTF. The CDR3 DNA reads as TGTGCCACCAGTGACGCAAACAGGGTTAACTATGGCTACACCTTC.

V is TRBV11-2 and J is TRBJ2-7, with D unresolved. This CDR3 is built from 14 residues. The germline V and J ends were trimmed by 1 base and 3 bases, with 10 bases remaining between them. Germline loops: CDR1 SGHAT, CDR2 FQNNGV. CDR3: CASSLGFSDYEQYF. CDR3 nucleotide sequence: TGTGCCAGCAGCTTAGGTTTCTCAGACTACGAGCAGTACTTC.

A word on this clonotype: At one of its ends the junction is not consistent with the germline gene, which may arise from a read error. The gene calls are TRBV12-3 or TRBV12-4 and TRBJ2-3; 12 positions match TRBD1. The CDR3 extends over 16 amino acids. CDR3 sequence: CASSWALGQGADAQYF. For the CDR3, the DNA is TGTGCCAGCAGTTGGGCCCTGGGACAGGGGGCAGATGCGCAGTATTTT.

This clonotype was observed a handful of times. The CDR3 DNA sequence: TGTGCCAGCAGTTACAGGGAGAGCACTGAAGCTTTCTTT. Translated: CASSYRESTEAFF. This chain connects TRBV6-2 or TRBV6-3 to TRBJ1-1; D call uncertain. Trimming removed 2 bases from V and 4 bases from J, with 8 bases in between. The CDR3 has 13 amino acids. CDR1 MNHEY and CDR2 SVGEGT come from the germline V gene.

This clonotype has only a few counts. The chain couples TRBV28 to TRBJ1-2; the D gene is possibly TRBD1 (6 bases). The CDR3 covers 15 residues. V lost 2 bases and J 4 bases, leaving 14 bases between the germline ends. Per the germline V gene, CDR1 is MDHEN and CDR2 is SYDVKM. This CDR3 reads CASSLQSDRIYGYTF. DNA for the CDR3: TGTGCCAGCAGTTTACAGTCGGACAGAATCTATGGCTACACCTTC.

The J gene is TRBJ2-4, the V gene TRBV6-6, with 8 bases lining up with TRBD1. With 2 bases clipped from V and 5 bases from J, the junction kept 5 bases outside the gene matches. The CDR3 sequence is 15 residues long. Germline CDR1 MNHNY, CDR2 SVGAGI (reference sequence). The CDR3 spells CASSYMGQAENIQYF. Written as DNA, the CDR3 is TGTGCCAGCAGTTACATGGGACAGGCCGAAAACATTCAGTACTTC.

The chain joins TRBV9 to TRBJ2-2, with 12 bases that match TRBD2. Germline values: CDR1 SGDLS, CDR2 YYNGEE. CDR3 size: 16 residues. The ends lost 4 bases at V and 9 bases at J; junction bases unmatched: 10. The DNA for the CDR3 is TGTGCCAGCAGCCCAGGGCCTAGCGGGGGGGTCCGGGAGCTGTTTTTT. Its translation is CASSPGPSGGVRELFF.

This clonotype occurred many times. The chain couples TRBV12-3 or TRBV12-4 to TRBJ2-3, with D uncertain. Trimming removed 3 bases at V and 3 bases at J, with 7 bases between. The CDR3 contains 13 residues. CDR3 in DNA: TGTGCCAGCAGTTTGGCTCGGACAGATACGCAGTATTTT. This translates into CASSLARTDTQYF.

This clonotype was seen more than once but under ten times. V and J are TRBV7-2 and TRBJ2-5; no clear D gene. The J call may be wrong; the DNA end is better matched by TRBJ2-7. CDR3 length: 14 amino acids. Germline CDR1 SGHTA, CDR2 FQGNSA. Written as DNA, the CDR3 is TGTGCCAGCAGCTTAGTAGTACAGACCTACGAGCAGTACTTC. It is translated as CASSLVVQTYEQYF.

This CDR3 reads CASSSTQGNIQYF. The CDR3, as DNA: TGTGCCAGCAGCTCCACCCAGGGGAACATTCAGTACTTC. The gene calls are TRBV7-2 and TRBJ2-4; D possibly corresponds to TRBD1 (6 bases). V gave up 4 bases and J gave up 7 bases, with 11 bases separating them. The CDR3 has 13 amino acids. Germline-derived CDR1 and CDR2 are SGHTA and FQGNSA.